The 17 T cell receptor beta chains given below trace back to one sample, sequenced in a study of cytotoxic CD8 clonotypes in ibrutinib-treated CLL. TCRdb keeps only in-frame clones here, not all; method: immunoSEQ multiplex PCR. The sample records more than 300,000 clones, about 77% being singletons. The sample was PBMCs, taken before ibrutinib treatment. Every receptor here comes from a human donor with chronic lymphocytic leukemia.

This sequence joins TRBV7-6 and TRBJ2-1; D not certain. There are 15 residues in the CDR3. Germline CDR1 and CDR2: SGHVS and FNYEAQ. Trimming took off 3 bases at V and 2 bases at J, with 11 bases between the two ends. The CDR3 nucleotides read TGTGCCAGCAGCTTGGCCACGTGGACCTACAATGAGCAGTTCTTC. Translated, it gives CASSLATWTYNEQFF. The full variable domain, completed using reference TRBV7-6 and TRBJ2-1, is GAGVSQSPRYKVTKRGQDVALRCDPISGHVSLYWYRQALGQGPEFLTYFNYEAQQDKSGLPNDRFSAERPEGSISTLTIQRTEQRDSAMYRCASSLATWTYNEQFFGPGTRLTVL.

This chain links TRBV7-2 with TRBJ1-2; D unresolved. From germline, CDR1 is SGHTA and CDR2 FQGNSA. Deletions cut 0 bases from V and 4 bases from J, with 9 bases between. This CDR3 spans 14 amino acids. The CDR3 sequence is CASSLAGQIYGYTF. The CDR3 nucleotides read TGTGCCAGCAGCTTAGCTGGGCAGATCTATGGCTACACCTTC.

V is TRBV6-5 and J is TRBJ2-1; D gene ambiguous. Trimming shortened V by 2 bases and J by 5 bases, and 10 bases separated the two germline ends. This CDR3 spans 14 amino acids. Germline loops: CDR1 MNHEY, CDR2 SVGAGI. The CDR3 nucleotides are TGTGCCAGCAGTTACCGTAGATCCGACAATGAGCAGTTCTTC. This codes for CASSYRRSDNEQFF.

The chain uses TRBV19 and TRBJ1-3; no firm D call. The V gene lost 1 base and the J gene lost 2 bases, with 9 bases spanning the gap. CDR1 and CDR2 (germline): LNHDA, SQIVND (reference sequence). This CDR3 region has 15 residues. The CDR3: CASSIAGSTGNTIYF. CDR3 nucleotides: TGTGCCAGTAGTATAGCGGGGTCTACTGGAAACACCATATATTTT. Looking up the rest from reference TRBV19 and TRBJ1-3 gives the full variable domain: DGGITQSPKYLFRKEGQNVTLSCEQNLNHDAMYWYRQDPGQGLRLIYYSQIVNDFQKGDIAEGYSVSREKKESFPLTVTSAQKNPTAFYLCASSIAGSTGNTIYFGEGSWLTVV.

The CDR3: CASSLTTGAWGSIYF. The CDR3 coding sequence is TGTGCCAGCAGCTTAACGACAGGAGCCTGGGGGTCCATATATTTT. This sequence joins TRBV7-6 and TRBJ1-3; D perhaps matches TRBD1 (6 bases). Germline assignment: CDR1 SGHVS and CDR2 FNYEAQ. The CDR3 has 15 amino acids. V was trimmed by 2 bases and J by 11 bases, leaving 19 bases between them.

The chain links TRBV6-5 to TRBJ2-1, with 11 bases matching TRBD2. V lost 6 bases and J lost 4; bases outside the gene matches: 5. This CDR3 is built from 15 residues. Germline-derived CDR1 and CDR2 are MNHEY and SVGAGI. The CDR3 is CASSRGLAEYNEQFF. The CDR3 DNA follows: TGTGCCAGCAGCCGGGGACTAGCGGAATACAATGAGCAGTTCTTC.

The V call is TRBV7-9, the J call TRBJ1-1; D is unresolved. Germline assignment: CDR1 SEHNR and CDR2 FQNEAQ (reference sequence). The CDR3 has 13 amino acids. The V end lost 2 bases, the J end lost 7 bases, and 11 bases lay between the germline ends. CDR3 protein: CASSLPMGVEAFF. The CDR3 DNA reads as TGTGCCAGCAGCTTACCGATGGGTGTTGAAGCTTTCTTT.

The count of this clone is one. The genes are TRBV6-5 and TRBJ2-7, with D unresolved. Trimming pared 1 base from V and 0 bases from J, leaving 7 bases between. Germline V gene sequence: CDR1 MNHEY, CDR2 SVGAGI. This CDR3 is 14 amino acids long. The CDR3 loop reads CASSYYKSSYEQYF. The CDR3 bases are TGTGCCAGCAGTTACTACAAGAGCTCCTACGAGCAGTACTTC.

The chain links TRBV9 to TRBJ1-2; D not resolved. The CDR3 is 11 residues long. Per the germline V gene, CDR1 is SGDLS and CDR2 is YYNGEE. V lost 5 bases and J 5 bases, leaving 7 bases between the germline ends. CDR3 DNA: TGTGCCAGCAGTGGGCGATATGGCTACACCTTC. Translation: CASSGRYGYTF.

The V gene is TRBV9, the J gene TRBJ2-5, with TRBD2 matching 8 bases. Losses at the gene ends were 4 bases for V and 5 bases for J; bases not matched to a gene: 13. Germline-derived CDR1 and CDR2 are SGDLS and YYNGEE. The CDR3 spans 16 residues. The CDR3 DNA is TGTGCCAGCAGCCGGGAACTACCAGCGGGAGACGAGACCCAGTACTTC. Amino acid sequence: CASSRELPAGDETQYF.

The V gene is TRBV30, the J gene TRBJ2-2; the D is unclear. The ends were cut back, 1 base at V and 4 bases at J, with 10 bases in the middle. The V gene's germline CDR1 is GTSNPN and CDR2 SVGIG (reference sequence). CDR3 length equals 14 residues. The CDR3 bases are TGTGCCTGGAGTGGCAGCCGAAGCACCGGGGAGCTGTTTTTT. This gives the protein CAWSGSRSTGELFF.

The chain links TRBV27 to TRBJ2-2, with D perhaps being TRBD1 or TRBD2 (6 bases each). There are 18 residues in the CDR3. The germline V and J ends were trimmed by 6 bases and 5 bases, with 25 bases remaining between them. Germline CDR1 reads MNHEY; CDR2 reads SMNVEV (reference sequence). CDR3 sequence (DNA): TGTGCCAGCAGACTCCGAGGAGGGGGGTTGACCGCGACCGGGGAGCTGTTTTTT. This encodes CASRLRGGGLTATGELFF.

The genes are TRBV10-3 and TRBJ2-5, with 14 bases matching TRBD2. The junction had 7 bases not matched to a gene; V was cut back by 6 bases and J by 4 bases. Germline V lookup: CDR1 ENHRY, CDR2 SYGVKD. The CDR3 loop spans 16 amino acids. CDR3 protein: CAISKGLAGDSETQYF. The CDR3 DNA reads as TGTGCCATCAGCAAGGGACTAGCGGGAGATTCAGAGACCCAGTACTTC.

The V gene is TRBV23-1, the J gene TRBJ2-3; 14 bases fit TRBD2. TRBV23-1 is sorted into the ORF group, with uncertain function. Trimming at V came to 5 bases and at J to 4 bases, leaving 14 bases not matched to a gene. This CDR3 contains 19 residues. The CDR3, as DNA: TGCGCCAGCAGTGAGGGACTAGCGGGAGCCTATGGGCCTGCAGATACGCAGTATTTT. It is translated as CASSEGLAGAYGPADTQYF.

This clone was seen a handful of times. The V gene is TRBV30, the J gene TRBJ2-7; no definite D call. Trimming cost V 2 bases and J 2 bases, with 7 bases left between them. The CDR3 runs 12 residues. The germline CDR1 and CDR2 sequences are GTSNPN and SVGIG (reference sequence). Written as DNA, the CDR3 is TGTGCCTGGAGTCCCCTACCCTACGAGCAGTACTTC. Translating gives CAWSPLPYEQYF.

J is TRBJ2-7 and V is TRBV28; D ambiguous. Germline V gene lookup returns CDR1 MDHEN and CDR2 SYDVKM. The CDR3 covers 15 residues. The V end was cut by 4 bases, the J end by 0 bases, with 13 bases between. The CDR3 region is CASSWIDGLSYEQYF. DNA of the CDR3: TGTGCCAGCAGTTGGATAGACGGTCTCTCCTACGAGCAGTACTTC.

In the case of this clone: An end of the junction differs from the germline gene, which may be a read error. The chain employs TRBV7-7 and TRBJ2-5; maybe TRBD2 (7 bases). The germline gives CDR1 SSHAT, CDR2 FNYEAQ (reference sequence). The length of the CDR3 is 14 residues. The CDR3 protein is CASSSIGGGETQYF. In DNA form, the CDR3 reads TGTGCTAGCAGCTCAATAGGGGGGGGAGAGACCCAGTACTTC. The whole variable domain, remainder taken from reference TRBV7-7 and TRBJ2-5, is GAGVSQSPRYKVTKRGQDVTLRCDPISSHATLYWYQQALGQGPEFLTYFNYEAQPDKSGLPSDRFSAERPEGSISTLTIQRTEQRDSAMYRCASSSIGGGETQYFGPGTRLLVL.